A selection of T cell receptor beta chains follows, all from one sample in a study. From the multiplex PCR reads, TCRdb called clonotypes with MiXCR, one entry per CDR3 protein. The sample lists about 460 distinct CDR3 sequences; 6.5% to 9% were seen once. Sequences were obtained from naive CD4+ T cells sorted from blood. All receptors derive from a female donor with breast cancer. Both conserved end residues are part of each CDR3. The order of the fields is J gene, clone size, V gene, D gene, CDR3 protein, CDR3 DNA. D genes are given only for firm matches. Where a row states a size, it is once, few, many or the class of an expanded clone; other rows omit it.

>TRBJ1-2|large|TRBV12-3/TRBV12-4|TRBD1
CASSEGQGHYGYTF
TGTGCCAGCAGTGAGGGACAGGGTCACTATGGCTACACCTTC
>TRBJ1-2|many|TRBV12-3/TRBV12-4|NA
CASSLVSENGYTF
TGTGCCAGCAGTTTAGTCTCTGAAAATGGCTACACCTTC
>TRBJ1-2|many|TRBV12-3/TRBV12-4|TRBD1
CASSLNPGQGIYGYTF
TGTGCCAGCAGTTTAAACCCGGGACAGGGAATCTATGGCTACACCTTC
>TRBJ1-2|medium-sized|TRBV12-3/TRBV12-4|NA
CASSRTSPGYGYTF
TGTGCCAGCAGTCGGACGAGCCCGGGATATGGCTACACCTTC
>TRBJ1-2|medium-sized|TRBV12-3/TRBV12-4|NA
CASTQGLTNYGYTF
TGTGCCAGCACCCAGGGACTCACTAACTATGGCTACACCTTC
>TRBJ1-2|hyperexpanded|TRBV12-3/TRBV12-4|TRBD1
CASSKGTGRNYGYTF
TGTGCCAGCAGCAAAGGGACAGGGCGTAACTATGGCTACACCTTC
>TRBJ1-2|medium-sized|TRBV12-3/TRBV12-4|TRBD1
CASSRDSRYGYTF
TGTGCCAGCAGCCGGGACAGTCGCTATGGCTACACCTTC
>TRBJ1-2|medium-sized|TRBV12-3/TRBV12-4|NA
CASRDTGLVYGYTF
TGTGCCAGCAGGGATACGGGACTGGTATATGGCTACACCTTC
>TRBJ1-2|many|TRBV12-3/TRBV12-4|TRBD1
CASSLGTGAYGYTF
TGTGCCAGCAGCTTAGGGACAGGGGCCTATGGCTACACCTTC
>TRBJ1-2|many|TRBV12-3/TRBV12-4|TRBD1
CASSLVGQRNYGYTF
TGTGCCAGCAGTTTAGTGGGACAGCGAAACTATGGCTACACCTTC
>TRBJ1-2|medium-sized|TRBV12-3/TRBV12-4|NA
CASSPSRQSYGYTF
TGTGCCAGCAGTCCTTCGAGACAGAGCTATGGCTACACCTTC
>TRBJ1-2|NA|TRBV12-3/TRBV12-4|NA
CASSRGQGLSNYGYTF
TGTGCCAGCAGTAGGGGCCAGGGGCTCTCTAACTATGGCTACACCTTC
>TRBJ1-2|many|TRBV12-3/TRBV12-4|NA
CASSFSGSGYTF
TGTGCCAGCAGTTTCTCAGGGAGTGGCTACACCTTC
>TRBJ1-2|large|TRBV12-3/TRBV12-4|NA
CASTPAGGDRGFRGYTF
TGTGCCAGCACACCCGCGGGAGGTGACAGAGGGTTTCGTGGCTACACCTTC
>TRBJ1-2|medium-sized|TRBV12-5|NA
CASGLDGFGYTF
TGTGCTAGTGGTTTGGACGGGTTTGGCTACACCTTC
>TRBJ1-2|large|TRBV12-3/TRBV12-4|NA
CASSFAGAYGYTF
TGTGCCAGCAGTTTCGCAGGGGCCTATGGCTACACCTTC
>TRBJ1-2|many|TRBV12-3/TRBV12-4|NA
CASAYRDLNGYTF
TGTGCCAGCGCTTACAGGGACTTGAATGGCTACACCTTC
>TRBJ1-2|large|TRBV12-3/TRBV12-4|NA
CASRSTDGYGYTF
TGTGCCAGCAGGTCGACAGATGGCTATGGCTACACCTTC
>TRBJ1-2|large|TRBV12-3/TRBV12-4|NA
CASSKQGGYGYTF
TGTGCCAGCAGTAAGCAGGGCGGCTATGGCTACACCTTC
>TRBJ1-2|many|TRBV12-3/TRBV12-4|NA
CASSPGTDYGYTF
TGTGCCAGCAGTCCCGGGACGGACTATGGCTACACCTTC
>TRBJ1-2|medium-sized|TRBV12-3/TRBV12-4|TRBD1
CASRDSQGFYGYTF
TGTGCCAGCAGGGACTCACAGGGGTTCTATGGCTACACCTTC
>TRBJ1-2|large|TRBV12-3/TRBV12-4|NA
CASRRTAEGYTF
TGTGCCAGCCGCCGGACAGCGGAAGGCTACACCTTC
>TRBJ1-2|medium-sized|TRBV12-3/TRBV12-4|NA
CASSIAGFVPYGYTF
TGTGCCAGCAGTATCGCAGGGTTTGTCCCCTATGGCTACACCTTC
>TRBJ1-2|medium-sized|TRBV12-3/TRBV12-4|TRBD1
CASSGTGRTYGYTF
TGTGCCAGCAGCGGGACAGGGAGAACCTATGGCTACACCTTC
>TRBJ1-2|large|TRBV12-3/TRBV12-4|NA
CASSRQVYGYTF
TGTGCCAGCAGCCGACAGGTCTATGGCTACACCTTC
>TRBJ1-2|large|TRBV12-3/TRBV12-4|TRBD1
CASSPYRQGAFGYTF
TGTGCCAGCAGTCCCTATCGACAGGGAGCCTTTGGCTACACCTTC
>TRBJ1-2|many|TRBV12-3/TRBV12-4|TRBD1
CASHRGAGYGYTF
TGTGCCAGCCACAGGGGCGCGGGCTATGGCTACACCTTC
>TRBJ1-2|large|TRBV12-3/TRBV12-4|NA
CASSNAFRPAAHYGYTF
TGTGCCAGCAGTAATGCCTTCCGTCCGGCGGCCCACTATGGCTACACCTTC
>TRBJ1-2|medium-sized|TRBV12-3/TRBV12-4|NA
CASSQSDGDYGYTF
TGTGCCAGCAGTCAATCCGACGGGGACTATGGCTACACCTTC
>TRBJ1-2|medium-sized|TRBV12-3/TRBV12-4|NA
CASSLGSRGYGYTF
TGTGCCAGCAGTTTAGGGAGCAGGGGCTATGGCTACACCTTC
>TRBJ1-2|large|TRBV12-3/TRBV12-4|NA
CASSLRSNYGYTF
TGTGCCAGCAGTTTAAGATCTAACTATGGCTACACCTTC
>TRBJ1-2|few|TRBV12-3/TRBV12-4|NA
CASSLETNYGYTF
TGTGCCAGCAGTTTGGAGACGAACTATGGCTACACCTTC
>TRBJ1-2|medium-sized|TRBV12-3/TRBV12-4|TRBD1
CASGDSPYGYTF
TGTGCCAGCGGGGACAGCCCCTATGGCTACACCTTC
>TRBJ1-2|medium-sized|TRBV12-3/TRBV12-4|TRBD1
CASSLPPGQGNYGYTF
TGTGCCAGCAGTCTCCCACCGGGACAGGGGAACTATGGCTACACCTTC
>TRBJ1-2|large|TRBV12-3/TRBV12-4|TRBD1
CASRKTGTGDYGYTF
TGTGCCAGCAGGAAAACCGGGACAGGGGACTATGGCTACACCTTC
>TRBJ1-2|large|TRBV12-3/TRBV12-4|NA
CASSFQGFYGYTF
TGTGCCAGCAGTTTCCAGGGGTTCTATGGCTACACCTTC
>TRBJ1-2|NA|TRBV12-3/TRBV12-4|NA
CASSFRGRGGYTF
TGTGCCAGCAGTTTTCGGGGACGGGGTGGCTACACCTTC
>TRBJ1-2|large|TRBV12-3/TRBV12-4|NA
CASSLDRGKRNF
TGTGCCAGCAGTTTAGATAGGGGAAAACGCAACTTC
>TRBJ1-2|many|TRBV12-3/TRBV12-4|NA
CASSDTLTVNRGYTF
TGTGCCAGCAGTGACACTCTAACCGTGAATCGTGGCTACACCTTC
>TRBJ1-2|large|TRBV12-3/TRBV12-4|NA
CASRLGYGGYTF
TGTGCCAGCAGATTGGGGTACGGCGGCTACACCTTC